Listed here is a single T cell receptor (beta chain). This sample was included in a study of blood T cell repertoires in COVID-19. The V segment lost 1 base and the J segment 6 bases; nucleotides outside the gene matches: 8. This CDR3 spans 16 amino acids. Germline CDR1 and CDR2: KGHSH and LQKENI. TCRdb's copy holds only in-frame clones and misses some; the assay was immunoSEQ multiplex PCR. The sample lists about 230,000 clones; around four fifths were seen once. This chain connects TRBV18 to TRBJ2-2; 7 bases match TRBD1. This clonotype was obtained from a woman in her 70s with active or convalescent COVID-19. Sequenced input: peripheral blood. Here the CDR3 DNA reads TGTGCCAGCTCACCACAGTGGACAGGAGTTGCCGGGGAGCTGTTTTTT. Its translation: CASSPQWTGVAGELFF.